The 13 T cell receptor beta chains below come from one sample, sequenced in a study of blood T cell repertoires in COVID-19. Generated by immunoSEQ multiplex PCR, the TCRdb table keeps only in-frame clones and is missing some. This sample has hundreds of thousands of clones, with around nine tenths found just once. The specimen sequenced was PBMCs or T cells enriched from blood (not recorded which). The source is a woman younger than 30 who had been exposed to COVID-19.

The V call is TRBV5-6, the J call TRBJ1-4; TRBD1 matches at 9 bases. Germline V CDR1 and CDR2: SGHDT, YYEEEE. The CDR3 is 16 residues long. V was pared by 3 bases and J by 3 bases, with 6 bases of the junction left unmatched. The CDR3 DNA reads as TGTGCCAGCAGCTACACAGGGGGCGCCGCTAATGAAAAACTGTTTTTT. This encodes CASSYTGGAANEKLFF.

The chain uses TRBV21-1 and TRBJ2-5; the D segment call TRBD2 is taken from the table without a DNA check. TRBV21-1 is listed as a pseudogene. The CDR3 runs 20 residues. CDR3 region: CASSKVSLAGGERYQETQYF. The CDR3 DNA sequence: TGTGCCAGCAGCAAAGTGTCACTAGCGGGGGGGGAACGATACCAAGAGACCCAGTACTTC.

The chain couples TRBV18 to TRBJ1-5; a possible D gene is TRBD1 (6 bases). This CDR3 has 13 residues. Germline CDR1 KGHSH, CDR2 LQKENI. V was trimmed by 5 bases and J by 5 bases, leaving 10 bases between them. The CDR3 nucleotides read TGTGCCAGCTCAGAACAGGGAGATCAGCCCCAGCATTTT. Amino acid sequence: CASSEQGDQPQHF.

The chain couples TRBV5-1 to TRBJ1-6; the match to TRBD1 covers 7 bases. Trimming removed 4 bases from V and 7 bases from J; junction bases left unmatched: 5. Germline assignment: CDR1 SGHRS and CDR2 YFSETQ. CDR3 length equals 14 residues. The CDR3 reads CASSVDRANSPLHF. The DNA of the CDR3 is TGCGCCAGCAGCGTAGACAGGGCAAATTCACCCCTCCACTTT.

This rearrangement joins TRBV4-3 to TRBJ2-2; 10 nucleotides match TRBD1. Unmatched junction bases numbered 1, after V lost 1 base and J lost 5 bases. CDR3 length equals 15 residues. Germline V gene lookup returns CDR1 LGHNA and CDR2 YSLEER. The CDR3 reads CASSQGTGGTGELFF. CDR3 bases: TGCGCCAGCAGCCAAGGGACAGGGGGTACCGGGGAGCTGTTTTTT.

This clone was observed once. This chain connects TRBV18 to TRBJ1-1, with a weak D call TRBD1 (6 bases). The germline V and J ends were trimmed by 3 bases and 1 base, with 12 bases remaining between them. This CDR3 comprises 15 residues. The germline V gene encodes CDR1 KGHSH and CDR2 LQKENI. The CDR3 reads CASSPDQGPNTEAFF. CDR3 in DNA: TGTGCCAGCTCACCGGACCAGGGGCCGAACACTGAAGCTTTCTTT.

This clone came up once. V usage is TRBV29-1 and J usage is TRBJ1-1; the match to TRBD1 covers 8 bases. Losses at the gene ends were 7 bases for V and 1 base for J; bases not matched to a gene: 8. CDR1 SQVTM and CDR2 ANQGSEA come from the germline V gene. There are 14 residues in the CDR3. CDR3 protein: CSAKGQGWNTEAFF. CDR3 DNA sequence: TGCAGCGCCAAAGGACAGGGTTGGAACACTGAAGCTTTCTTT.

This clone was detected once. The rearrangement uses TRBV28 and TRBJ2-5; 12 nucleotides agree with TRBD2. After removal of 9 bases from V and 4 bases from J, the junction contained 6 bases not matched to a gene. The CDR3 consists of 14 residues. CDR1 is MDHEN, CDR2 SYDVKM, per germline. CDR3 amino acids: CASGLAGMIETQYF. Written as DNA, the CDR3 is TGTGCCAGTGGACTAGCGGGGATGATAGAGACCCAGTACTTC.

This chain uses TRBV7-2 with TRBJ1-1; D is perhaps TRBD1 (6 bases). The germline V and J ends were trimmed by 5 bases and 3 bases, with 13 bases remaining between them. The germline CDR1 and CDR2 sequences are SGHTA and FQGNSA. The CDR3 has 14 amino acids. In nucleotides, the CDR3 is TGTGCCAGCAGCCAACAGGGTTCGGACACTGAAGCTTTCTTT. Protein sequence: CASSQQGSDTEAFF. The variable domain in full, completed from reference TRBV7-2 and TRBJ1-1, reads GAGVSQSPSNKVTEKGKDVELRCDPISGHTALYWYRQSLGQGLEFLIYFQGNSAPDKSGLPSDRFSAERTGGSVSTLTIQRTQQEDSAVYLCASSQQGSDTEAFFGQGTRLTVV.

This chain uses TRBV7-9 with TRBJ1-2, with D tentatively TRBD1 (5 bases). The V gene lost 1 base and the J gene lost 2 bases, with 11 bases spanning the gap. CDR3 size: 15 residues. Germline V gene data show CDR1 as SEHNR and CDR2 as FQNEAQ (reference sequence). CDR3 bases: TGTGCCAGCAGCTTAGGTGGGGCAGCCAACTATGGCTACACCTTC. Translation gives CASSLGGAANYGYTF.

The V gene is TRBV6-5, the J gene TRBJ1-5, with D perhaps matching TRBD1 (5 bases). Per germline, CDR1 MNHEY and CDR2 SVGAGI. The CDR3 covers 15 residues. Trimming pared 6 bases from V and 2 bases from J, leaving 14 bases between. For the CDR3, the DNA is TGTGCCAGCAGCTTAGTCAGGGATGGCAATCAGCCCCAGCATTTT. Protein sequence: CASSLVRDGNQPQHF.

The V gene is TRBV4-3, the J gene TRBJ2-7; 10 positions agree with TRBD1. The CDR3 is 16 amino acids. In germline, CDR1 is LGHNA, CDR2 YSLEER. V was pared by 0 bases and J by 5 bases, with 7 bases of the junction left unmatched. The CDR3, as DNA: TGCGCCAGCAGCCAAGATCGGGGGGACAGGGGCCACGAGCAGTACTTC. Translated, it gives CASSQDRGDRGHEQYF.

CDR3 sequence reads: CASSFDSRAQYF. CDR3 bases: TGTGCCAGCAGCTTTGACAGCCGGGCGCAGTATTTT. The chain combines TRBV5-4 with TRBJ2-3, with a tentative D call TRBD1 (5 bases). The germline CDR1 and CDR2 sequences are SGHNT and YYREEE (reference sequence). V lost 2 bases and J lost 10, with 11 bases in between. The CDR3 runs 12 residues.